These 25 T cell receptor beta chains came from one sample sequenced in a study of blood T cell repertoires in COVID-19. Clones were sequenced by immunoSEQ multiplex PCR, and TCRdb holds only the in-frame ones, with some missing. Altogether approximately 11,000 clones are present, about 70% being singletons, with the ten largest covering roughly 6%. Sequencing was carried out using peripheral blood. These receptor sequences come from a man between 60 and 75 years old with COVID-19, enrolled during active disease.

The chain employs TRBV10-3 and TRBJ2-3, with a tentative D call TRBD1 (5 bases). The V gene lost 3 bases and the J gene lost 2 bases, with 9 bases spanning the gap. CDR1 and CDR2 (germline): ENHRY, SYGVKD. The CDR3 contains 14 residues. In DNA, the CDR3 is TGTGCCATCAGTGATGGGGCTTACACAGATACGCAGTATTTT. The encoded protein is CAISDGAYTDTQYF.

The rearrangement uses TRBV9 and TRBJ1-4; 7 bases are shared with TRBD1. This CDR3 comprises 16 residues. Germline-derived CDR1 and CDR2 are SGDLS and YYNGEE. Germline trimming cut 2 bases from V and 0 bases from J; bases unmatched to any gene: 4. CDR3 in amino acids: CASSVSGGATNEKLFF. The DNA of the CDR3 is TGTGCCAGCAGCGTCTCAGGGGGTGCAACTAATGAAAAACTGTTTTTT.

The chain couples TRBV7-9 to TRBJ1-5; D is unclear. The CDR3 sequence is 14 residues long. V was cut by 2 bases and J by 5 bases, with 10 bases left in between. Germline assignment: CDR1 SEHNR and CDR2 FQNEAQ (reference sequence). CDR3 in DNA: TGTGCCAGCAGCTTATTAGGGAGGGATCAGCCCCAGCATTTT. It translates to CASSLLGRDQPQHF.

This sequence joins TRBV5-4 and TRBJ2-5; TRBD2 agrees at 15 bases. CDR1 is SGHNT and CDR2 is YYREEE in the germline V gene (reference sequence). After removal of 6 bases from V and 4 bases from J, the junction contained 16 bases not matched to a gene. The CDR3 spans 19 residues. CDR3 residues: CASTNWRFRGLAGGETQYF. The DNA of the CDR3 is TGTGCCAGCACCAATTGGAGGTTCCGGGGACTAGCGGGAGGAGAGACCCAGTACTTC.

The J gene is TRBJ1-2, the V gene TRBV19; no reliable D call. Trimming left V 3 bases short and J 0 bases short, with 8 bases between. Germline V lookup: CDR1 LNHDA, CDR2 SQIVND (reference sequence). CDR3 length equals 14 residues. CDR3 in amino acids: CASSMAGTNYGYTF. In DNA, the CDR3 is TGTGCCAGTAGTATGGCAGGAACTAACTATGGCTACACCTTC.

V gene TRBV7-9 combines with J gene TRBJ2-1; D might be TRBD1 (6 bases). V was clipped by 6 bases and J by 2 bases, with 14 bases between them. CDR1 is SEHNR and CDR2 is FQNEAQ in the germline V gene (reference sequence). The CDR3 runs 15 residues. The CDR3 reads CASRLTGYTYNEQFF. CDR3 nucleotides: TGTGCCAGCAGACTTACAGGGTATACCTACAATGAGCAGTTCTTC. Combining the CDR3 with reference TRBV7-9 and TRBJ2-1 gives the whole variable domain DTGVSQNPRHKITKRGQNVTFRCDPISEHNRLYWYRQTLGQGPEFLTYFQNEAQLEKSRLLSDRFSAERPKGSFSTLEIQRTEQGDSAMYLCASRLTGYTYNEQFFGPGTRLTVL.

This clone was observed a handful of times. The V gene is TRBV19, the J gene TRBJ1-1; maybe TRBD1 (5 bases). The V end lost 5 bases, the J end lost 1 base, and 11 bases lay between the germline ends. Looked up from germline, CDR1 is LNHDA and CDR2 is SQIVND (reference sequence). The CDR3 has 14 residues. The DNA for the CDR3 is TGTGCCAGTAGTTCTCGACAGACGAACACTGAAGCTTTCTTT. This sequence encodes CASSSRQTNTEAFF. Variable domain in full (rest from reference TRBV19 and TRBJ1-1): DGGITQSPKYLFRKEGQNVTLSCEQNLNHDAMYWYRQDPGQGLRLIYYSQIVNDFQKGDIAEGYSVSREKKESFPLTVTSAQKNPTAFYLCASSSRQTNTEAFFGQGTRLTVV.

The chain couples TRBV5-6 to TRBJ2-1, with 7 bases aligning to TRBD2. V was clipped by 4 bases and J by 7 bases; unmatched bases: 14. This CDR3 contains 16 residues. The germline V gene has CDR1 SGHDT and CDR2 YYEEEE. In DNA, the CDR3 is TGTGCCAGCAGCCCCGAGCCAAGCGGGACCGGTAATGAGCAGTTCTTC. This translates into CASSPEPSGTGNEQFF.

The rearrangement joins TRBV12-3 or TRBV12-4 to TRBJ2-1, with D maybe TRBD2 (5 bases). With 3 bases removed from V and 10 bases from J, the gap between germline ends came to 10 bases. This CDR3 has 12 residues. CDR3 region: CASSLRRAEQFF. As DNA, the CDR3 is TGTGCCAGCAGTTTGAGGCGGGCCGAGCAGTTCTTC.

This clone was seen only a few times. The V call is TRBV3-1 (or the pseudogene TRBV3-2), the J call TRBJ1-2; TRBD1 matches 7 bases. This CDR3 comprises 17 residues. The germline gives CDR1 LGHDT, CDR2 YNNKEL (reference sequence). Trimming cost V 4 bases and J 8 bases; bases outside gene matches: 19. This chain's CDR3 is CASSPLSLTGQTLGYTF. The CDR3 region has the DNA TGTGCCAGCAGCCCGCTAAGCTTAACGGGACAGACACTGGGCTACACCTTC.

The chain joins TRBV7-9 to TRBJ2-1; TRBD2 matches 11 bases. The CDR3 extends over 15 amino acids. With 3 bases clipped from V and 8 bases from J, the junction kept 6 bases outside the gene matches. The germline V gene has CDR1 SEHNR and CDR2 FQNEAQ (reference sequence). DNA of the CDR3: TGTGCCAGCAGCTTGCTACTAGCGGGAGATCATGAGCAGTTCTTC. Its translation is CASSLLLAGDHEQFF.

This sequence joins TRBV10-3 and TRBJ2-3; TRBD2 aligns across 11 bases. Germline V gives CDR1 ENHRY, CDR2 SYGVKD. CDR3 size: 16 residues. Germline trimming cut 3 bases from V and 4 bases from J; bases unmatched to any gene: 6. The CDR3 sequence: CAISDGPGLAADTQYF. The CDR3 coding sequence is TGTGCCATCAGTGATGGACCGGGACTAGCGGCAGATACGCAGTATTTT.

The chain is built from TRBV27 and TRBJ2-7; the D gene is possibly TRBD2 (7 bases). The length of the CDR3 is 14 residues. V lost 4 bases to trimming and J lost 5 bases, with 15 bases between them. Germline CDR1 reads MNHEY; CDR2 reads SMNVEV (reference sequence). DNA of the CDR3: TGTGCCAGCAGTTGGACTAGGGGGAATGACGAGCAGTACTTC. This codes for CASSWTRGNDEQYF.

This clone was counted a single time. J is TRBJ1-2 and V is TRBV24-1, with D unclear. Trimming stripped 9 bases from V and 2 bases from J, with 6 bases between. This CDR3 contains 11 residues. CDR1 and CDR2 from the germline V gene are KGHDR and SFDVKD. The CDR3 region is CATSGNYGYTF. CDR3 nucleotide sequence: TGTGCCACCTCGGGGAACTATGGCTACACCTTC.

This clone was observed a handful of times. CDR3 amino acids: CASSLGGSDRWDDEQYV. In DNA, the CDR3 is TGTGCCAGCAGCTTGGGGGGTTCGGACAGGTGGGACGACGAGCAGTACGTC. The genes are TRBV5-5 and TRBJ2-7; TRBD1 agrees at 7 bases. Germline-derived CDR1 and CDR2 are SGHKS and YYEKEE (reference sequence). The CDR3 extends over 17 amino acids. The J segment lost 5 bases and the V segment lost 0 bases, leaving 14 bases of the junction unmatched.

The rearrangement joins TRBV4-2 to TRBJ2-2, with D perhaps TRBD2 (6 bases). The CDR3 spans 16 residues. Germline-derived CDR1 and CDR2 are LGHNA and YNFKEQ. V was pared by 3 bases and J by 1 base, with 12 bases between. CDR3 in DNA: TGTGCCAGCAGCCATCCGGTGGGAGGGAACACCGGGGAGCTGTTTTTT. Encoded protein: CASSHPVGGNTGELFF.

This chain links TRBV11-3 with TRBJ2-2, with D perhaps matching TRBD1 (6 bases). CDR1 is SGHNT and CDR2 is YENEEA in the germline V gene. This CDR3 is built from 15 residues. Trimming took 2 bases from V and 6 from J, leaving 13 bases between them. The CDR3 DNA sequence: TGTGCCAGCAGCTTATCCAGGGGAGTACCCGGGGAGCTGTTTTTT. Encoded protein: CASSLSRGVPGELFF.

The table lists this clone with a few counts. V gene TRBV5-1 combines with J gene TRBJ2-5; TRBD1 aligns across 9 bases. The CDR3 spans 16 residues. The V segment lost 4 bases and the J segment 4 bases; nucleotides outside the gene matches: 11. Germline loops: CDR1 SGHRS, CDR2 YFSETQ. CDR3 sequence: CASSDKTGGWGETQYF. The CDR3 DNA reads as TGCGCCAGCAGCGATAAGACAGGGGGTTGGGGAGAGACCCAGTACTTC.

This chain connects TRBV4-3 to TRBJ2-1, with D possibly being TRBD1 (5 bases). The V and J ends lost 0 bases and 7 bases respectively, with 13 bases between them. Per germline, CDR1 LGHNA and CDR2 YSLEER. The CDR3 sequence is 15 residues long. CDR3 sequence reads: CASSQDGHRMNEQFF. The CDR3 DNA sequence: TGCGCCAGCAGCCAAGATGGACACCGGATGAATGAGCAGTTCTTC.

The CDR3 loop is CASYGTAHSPLHF. The DNA for the CDR3 is TGTGCCAGTTACGGGACAGCGCATTCACCCCTCCACTTT. The chain is built from TRBV19 and TRBJ1-6; 7 bases line up with TRBD1. There are 13 residues in the CDR3. J gave up 8 bases and V 8 bases, and 6 bases lay outside the gene matches. The germline V gene encodes CDR1 LNHDA and CDR2 SQIVND (reference sequence).

In this sample, this clone turned up a few times. This chain uses TRBV24-1 with TRBJ1-2; 8 nucleotides align to TRBD1. V lost 7 bases and J lost 3; bases outside the gene matches: 3. Per the germline V gene, CDR1 is KGHDR and CDR2 is SFDVKD. CDR3 length: 13 residues. The CDR3 spells CATRDREDYGYTF. CDR3 nucleotide sequence: TGTGCCACCAGGGACAGGGAGGACTATGGCTACACCTTC.

The chain uses TRBV2 and TRBJ2-4; TRBD1 matches 9 bases. CDR1 and CDR2 (germline): SNHLY, FYNNEI. V dropped 3 bases and J dropped 7; count of bases not matched to a gene: 7. The CDR3 runs 15 residues. CDR3 sequence reads: CASSDFGQGRNIQYF. Written as DNA, the CDR3 is TGTGCCAGCAGTGATTTCGGACAGGGGAGGAACATTCAGTACTTC.

By sample fraction, this clone is medium-sized (0.01 to 0.1%). This chain links TRBV29-1 with TRBJ1-1, with 11 bases lining up with TRBD1. With 6 bases clipped from V and 5 bases from J, the junction kept 5 bases outside the gene matches. The CDR3 spans 13 residues. Per the germline V gene, CDR1 is SQVTM and CDR2 is ANQGSEA. CDR3 loop: CSVRDRGGTEAFF. CDR3 bases: TGCAGCGTCCGGGACAGGGGGGGTACTGAAGCTTTCTTT.

By its share, this clone is medium-sized. The CDR3 is CASSPLDRGNSETQYF. CDR3 sequence (DNA): TGTGCCAGCAGCCCCCTGGACAGGGGAAACTCAGAGACCCAGTACTTC. The gene calls are TRBV2 and TRBJ2-5; the match to TRBD1 covers 9 bases. The germline gives CDR1 SNHLY, CDR2 FYNNEI. The CDR3 spans 16 residues. V dropped 6 bases and J dropped 4; count of bases not matched to a gene: 12.

CDR3 DNA sequence: TGTGCCAGCAGTTACGGCAGGGGGTCCTACGAGCAGTACTTC. Protein: CASSYGRGSYEQYF. This sequence joins TRBV27 and TRBJ2-7; 7 bases match TRBD1. CDR1 is MNHEY and CDR2 is SMNVEV in the germline V gene (reference sequence). V dropped 4 bases and J dropped 1; count of bases not matched to a gene: 4. CDR3 length: 14 residues.